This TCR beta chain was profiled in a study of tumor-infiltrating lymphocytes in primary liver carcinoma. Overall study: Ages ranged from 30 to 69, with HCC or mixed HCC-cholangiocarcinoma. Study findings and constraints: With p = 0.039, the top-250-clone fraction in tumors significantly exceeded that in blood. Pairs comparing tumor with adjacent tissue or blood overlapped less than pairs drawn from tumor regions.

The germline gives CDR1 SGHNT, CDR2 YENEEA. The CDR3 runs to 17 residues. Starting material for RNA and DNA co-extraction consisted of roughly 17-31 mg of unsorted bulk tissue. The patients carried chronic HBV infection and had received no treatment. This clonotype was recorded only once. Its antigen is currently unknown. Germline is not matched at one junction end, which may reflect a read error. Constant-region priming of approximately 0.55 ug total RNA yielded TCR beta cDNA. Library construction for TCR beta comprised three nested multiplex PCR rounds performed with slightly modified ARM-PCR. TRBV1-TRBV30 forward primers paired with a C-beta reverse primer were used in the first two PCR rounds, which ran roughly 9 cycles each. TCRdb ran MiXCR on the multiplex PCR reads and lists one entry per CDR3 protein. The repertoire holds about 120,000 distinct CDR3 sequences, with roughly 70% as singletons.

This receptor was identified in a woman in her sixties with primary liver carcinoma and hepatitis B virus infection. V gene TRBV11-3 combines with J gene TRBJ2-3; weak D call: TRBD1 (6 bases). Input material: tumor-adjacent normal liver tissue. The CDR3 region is CASSLSFRPLRTDMQYF. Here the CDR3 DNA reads TGTGCCAGCAGTCTATCGTTTCGGCCGCTACGGACAGATATGCAGTATTTT. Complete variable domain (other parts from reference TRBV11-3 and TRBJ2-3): EAGVVQSPRYKIIEKKQPVAFWCNPISGHNTLYWYLQNLGQGPELLIRYENEEAVDDSQLPKDRFSAERLKGVDSTLKIQPAELGDSAVYLCASSLSFRPLRTDMQYFGPGTRLTVL.